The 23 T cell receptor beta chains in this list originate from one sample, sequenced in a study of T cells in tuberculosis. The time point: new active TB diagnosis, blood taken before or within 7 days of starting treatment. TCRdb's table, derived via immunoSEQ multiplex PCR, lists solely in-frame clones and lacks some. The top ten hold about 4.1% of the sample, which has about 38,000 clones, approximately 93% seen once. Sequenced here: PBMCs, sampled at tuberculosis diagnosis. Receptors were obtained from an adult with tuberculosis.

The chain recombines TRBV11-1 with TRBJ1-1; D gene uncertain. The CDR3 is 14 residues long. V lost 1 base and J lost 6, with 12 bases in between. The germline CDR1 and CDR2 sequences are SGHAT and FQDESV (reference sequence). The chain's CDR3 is CASSLGGLDPEAFF. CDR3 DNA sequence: TGTGCCAGCAGCTTAGGCGGACTGGATCCTGAAGCTTTCTTT.

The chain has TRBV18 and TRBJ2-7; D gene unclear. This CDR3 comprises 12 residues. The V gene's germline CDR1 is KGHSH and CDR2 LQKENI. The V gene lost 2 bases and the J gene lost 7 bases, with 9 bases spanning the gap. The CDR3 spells CASSPKREEQYF. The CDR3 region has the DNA TGTGCCAGCTCACCAAAGCGCGAAGAGCAGTACTTC. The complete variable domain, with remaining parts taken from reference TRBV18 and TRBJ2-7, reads NAGVMQNPRHLVRRRGQEARLRCSPMKGHSHVYWYRQLPEEGLKFMVYLQKENIIDESGMPKERFSAEFPKEGPSILRIQQVVRGDSAAYFCASSPKREEQYFGPGTRLTVT.

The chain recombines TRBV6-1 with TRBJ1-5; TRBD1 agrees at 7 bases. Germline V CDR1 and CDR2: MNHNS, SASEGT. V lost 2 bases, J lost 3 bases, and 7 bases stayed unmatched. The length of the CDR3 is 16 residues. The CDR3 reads CASSENLGTVNQPQHF. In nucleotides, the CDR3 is TGTGCCAGCAGTGAAAATCTCGGGACAGTCAATCAGCCCCAGCATTTT.

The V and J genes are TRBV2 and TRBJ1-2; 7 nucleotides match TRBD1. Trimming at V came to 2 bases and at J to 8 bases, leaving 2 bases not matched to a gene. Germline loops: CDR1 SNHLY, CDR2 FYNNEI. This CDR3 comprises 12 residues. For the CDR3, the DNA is TGTGCCAGCAGTGAATCAGGGGGGGGCTACACCTTC. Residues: CASSESGGGYTF.

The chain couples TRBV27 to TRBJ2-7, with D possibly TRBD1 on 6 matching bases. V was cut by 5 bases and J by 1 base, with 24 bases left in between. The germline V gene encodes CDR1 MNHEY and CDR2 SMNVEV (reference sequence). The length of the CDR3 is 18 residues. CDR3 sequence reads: CASSIRDKGHSASYEQYF. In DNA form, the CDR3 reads TGTGCCAGCAGTATCCGGGACAAGGGTCACTCGGCTTCCTACGAGCAGTACTTC.

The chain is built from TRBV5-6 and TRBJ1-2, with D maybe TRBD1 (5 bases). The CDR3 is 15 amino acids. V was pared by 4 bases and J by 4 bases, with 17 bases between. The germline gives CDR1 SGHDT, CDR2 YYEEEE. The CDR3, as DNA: TGTGCCAGCAGCACAGATTCCGACAGCACCTATGGCTACACCTTC. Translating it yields CASSTDSDSTYGYTF.

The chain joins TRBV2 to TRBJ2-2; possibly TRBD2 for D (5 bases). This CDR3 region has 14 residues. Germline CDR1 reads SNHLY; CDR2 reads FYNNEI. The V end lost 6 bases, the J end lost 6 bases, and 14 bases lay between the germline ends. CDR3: CASRSGRPAGELFF. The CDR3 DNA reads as TGTGCCAGCAGGAGCGGCCGGCCCGCCGGGGAGCTGTTTTTT.

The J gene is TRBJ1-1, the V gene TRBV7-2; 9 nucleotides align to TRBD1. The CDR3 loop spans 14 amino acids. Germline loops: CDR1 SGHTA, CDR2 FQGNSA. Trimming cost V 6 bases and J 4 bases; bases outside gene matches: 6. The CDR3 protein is CASSSQGAVTEAFF. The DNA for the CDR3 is TGTGCCAGCAGTTCACAGGGGGCGGTCACTGAAGCTTTCTTT. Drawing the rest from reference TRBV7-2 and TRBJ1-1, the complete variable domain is GAGVSQSPSNKVTEKGKDVELRCDPISGHTALYWYRQSLGQGLEFLIYFQGNSAPDKSGLPSDRFSAERTGGSVSTLTIQRTQQEDSAVYLCASSSQGAVTEAFFGQGTRLTVV.

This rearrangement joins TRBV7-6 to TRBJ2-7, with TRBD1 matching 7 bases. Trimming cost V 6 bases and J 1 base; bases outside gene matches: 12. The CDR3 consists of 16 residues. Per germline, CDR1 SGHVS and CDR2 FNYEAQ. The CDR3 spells CASSSEGAWGSYEQYF. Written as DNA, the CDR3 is TGTGCCAGCAGTTCAGAGGGGGCCTGGGGTTCCTACGAGCAGTACTTC.

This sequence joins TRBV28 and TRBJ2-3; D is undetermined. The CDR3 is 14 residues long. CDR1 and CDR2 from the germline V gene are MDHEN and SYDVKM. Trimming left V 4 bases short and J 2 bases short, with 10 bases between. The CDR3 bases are TGTGCCAGCAGTTCAACTCGAAACACAGATACGCAGTATTTT. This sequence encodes CASSSTRNTDTQYF.

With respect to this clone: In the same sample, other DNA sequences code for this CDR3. CDR3 sequence reads: CASSLPPRIRSNQPQHF. The CDR3 coding sequence is TGTGCCAGCAGTTTACCCCCCAGGATACGTAGCAATCAGCCCCAGCATTTT. V is TRBV28 and J is TRBJ1-5; D ambiguous. V was pared by 2 bases and J by 0 bases, with 14 bases between. This CDR3 comprises 17 residues. Germline values: CDR1 MDHEN, CDR2 SYDVKM. Full variable domain (missing parts from reference TRBV28 and TRBJ1-5): DVKVTQSSRYLVKRTGEKVFLECVQDMDHENMFWYRQDPGLGLRLIYFSYDVKMKEKGDIPEGYSVSREKKERFSLILESASTNQTSMYLCASSLPPRIRSNQPQHFGDGTRLSIL.

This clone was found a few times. CDR3 nucleotides: TGCGCCAGCAGTGGACAGATCCAAGAGACCCAGTACTTC. Translating gives CASSGQIQETQYF. The chain joins TRBV10-1 to TRBJ2-5; tentatively, D is TRBD1 (5 bases). Germline V lookup: CDR1 WNHNN, CDR2 SYGVQD (reference sequence). Deletions cut 4 bases from V and 1 base from J, with 7 bases between. This CDR3 spans 13 amino acids.

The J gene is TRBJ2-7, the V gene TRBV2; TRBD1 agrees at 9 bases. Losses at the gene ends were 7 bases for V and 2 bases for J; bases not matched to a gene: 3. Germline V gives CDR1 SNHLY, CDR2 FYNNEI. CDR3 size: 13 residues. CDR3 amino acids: CASIGTGPYEQYF. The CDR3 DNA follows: TGTGCCAGCATTGGGACAGGGCCCTACGAGCAGTACTTC.

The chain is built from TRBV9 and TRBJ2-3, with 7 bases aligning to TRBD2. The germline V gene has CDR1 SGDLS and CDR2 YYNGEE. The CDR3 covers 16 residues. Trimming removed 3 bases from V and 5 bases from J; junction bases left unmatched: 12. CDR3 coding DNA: TGTGCCAGCAGCGGGGGGTCGGGGGGATACGGAGATACGCAGTATTTT. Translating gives CASSGGSGGYGDTQYF.

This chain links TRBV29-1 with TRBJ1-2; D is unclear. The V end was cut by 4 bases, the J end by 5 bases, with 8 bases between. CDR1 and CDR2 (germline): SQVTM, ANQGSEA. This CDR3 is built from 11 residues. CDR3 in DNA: TGCAGCGTTGTGGCAGATTATGGCTACACCTTC. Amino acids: CSVVADYGYTF.

CDR3 sequence: CASSQEGLPSSYEQYF. The CDR3 nucleotides are TGCGCCAGCAGCCAAGAGGGCCTACCCAGCTCCTACGAGCAGTACTTC. This rearrangement joins TRBV4-1 to TRBJ2-7, with D unresolved. Trimming stripped 0 bases from V and 0 bases from J, with 12 bases between. Germline assignment: CDR1 MGHRA and CDR2 YSYEKL. This CDR3 comprises 16 residues.

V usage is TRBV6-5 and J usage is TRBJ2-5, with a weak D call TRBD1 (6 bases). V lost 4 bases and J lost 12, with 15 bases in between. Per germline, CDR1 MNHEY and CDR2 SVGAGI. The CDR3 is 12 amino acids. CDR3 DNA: TGTGCCAGCAGTTCTGCGGTAGGGGGAAAGTACTTC. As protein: CASSSAVGGKYF.

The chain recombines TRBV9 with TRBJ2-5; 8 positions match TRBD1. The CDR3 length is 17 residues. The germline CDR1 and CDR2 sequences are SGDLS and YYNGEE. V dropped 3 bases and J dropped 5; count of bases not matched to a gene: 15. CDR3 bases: TGTGCCAGCAGCGCTTCCCCTGGACAGGGTGTGTGGGAGACCCAGTACTTC. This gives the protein CASSASPGQGVWETQYF.

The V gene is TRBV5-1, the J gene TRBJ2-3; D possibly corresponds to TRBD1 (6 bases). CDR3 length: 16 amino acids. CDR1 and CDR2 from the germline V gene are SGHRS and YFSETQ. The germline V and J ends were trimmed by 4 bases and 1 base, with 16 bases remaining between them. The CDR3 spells CASSLQQGSRTDTQYF. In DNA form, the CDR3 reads TGCGCCAGCAGCCTTCAACAGGGCAGTCGCACAGATACGCAGTATTTT. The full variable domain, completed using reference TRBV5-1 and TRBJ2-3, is KAGVTQTPRYLIKTRGQQVTLSCSPISGHRSVSWYQQTPGQGLQFLFEYFSETQRNKGNFPGRFSGRQFSNSRSEMNVSTLELGDSALYLCASSLQQGSRTDTQYFGPGTRLTVL.

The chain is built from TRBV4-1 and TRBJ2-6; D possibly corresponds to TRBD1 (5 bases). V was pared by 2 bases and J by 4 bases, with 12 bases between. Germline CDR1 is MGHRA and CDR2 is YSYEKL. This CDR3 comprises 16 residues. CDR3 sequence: CASSQSRVAGANVLTF. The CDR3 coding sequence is TGCGCCAGCAGCCAAAGCAGGGTGGCGGGGGCCAACGTCCTGACTTTC.

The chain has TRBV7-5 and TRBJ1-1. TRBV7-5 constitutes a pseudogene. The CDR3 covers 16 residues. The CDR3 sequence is CVRSLAAAGRDTEAFF. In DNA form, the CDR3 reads TGTGTCAGAAGCTTAGCCGCGGCCGGCCGTGACACTGAAGCTTTCTTT.

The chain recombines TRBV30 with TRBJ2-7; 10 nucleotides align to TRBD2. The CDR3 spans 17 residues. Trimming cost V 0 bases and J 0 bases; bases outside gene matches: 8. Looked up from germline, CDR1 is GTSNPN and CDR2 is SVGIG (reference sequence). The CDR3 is CAWSVRLAGPSSYEQYF. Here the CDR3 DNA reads TGTGCCTGGAGTGTACGACTAGCGGGTCCTAGCTCCTACGAGCAGTACTTC. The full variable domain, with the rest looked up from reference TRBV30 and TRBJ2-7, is SQTIHQWPATLVQPVGSPLSLECTVEGTSNPNLYWYRQAAGRGLQLLFYSVGIGQISSEVPQNLSASRPQDRQFILSSKKLLLSDSGFYLCAWSVRLAGPSSYEQYFGPGTRLTVT.

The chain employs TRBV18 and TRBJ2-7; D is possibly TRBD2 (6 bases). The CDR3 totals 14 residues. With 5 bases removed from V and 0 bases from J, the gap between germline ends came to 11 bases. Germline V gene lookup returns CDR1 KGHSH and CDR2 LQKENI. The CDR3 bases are TGTGCCAGCTCAACCGGGAGTCTCTCCTACGAGCAGTACTTC. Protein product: CASSTGSLSYEQYF.